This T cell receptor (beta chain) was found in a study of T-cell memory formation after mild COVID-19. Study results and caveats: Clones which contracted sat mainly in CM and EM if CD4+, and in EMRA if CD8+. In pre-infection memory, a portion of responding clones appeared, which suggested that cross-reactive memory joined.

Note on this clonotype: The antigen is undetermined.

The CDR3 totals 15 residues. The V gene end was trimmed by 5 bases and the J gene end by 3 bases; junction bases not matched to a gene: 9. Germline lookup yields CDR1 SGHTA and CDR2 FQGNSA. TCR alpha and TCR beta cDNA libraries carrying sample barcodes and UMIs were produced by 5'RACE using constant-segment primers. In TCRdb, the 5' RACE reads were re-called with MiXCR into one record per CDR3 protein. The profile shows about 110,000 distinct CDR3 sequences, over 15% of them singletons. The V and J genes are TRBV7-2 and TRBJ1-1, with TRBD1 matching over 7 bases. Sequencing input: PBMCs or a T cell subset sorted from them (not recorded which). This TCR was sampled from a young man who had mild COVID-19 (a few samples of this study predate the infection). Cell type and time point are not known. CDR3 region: CASSPGQVEYTEAFF. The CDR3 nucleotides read TGTGCCAGCAGCCCCGGACAGGTAGAATACACTGAAGCTTTCTTT.